This TCR beta chain was profiled in a study of blood T cell repertoires in COVID-19. Whole-study context: Sources were T cells, B-cell-depleted T cells, or PBMCs; the material itself was cDNA or gDNA.

CDR1 and CDR2 (germline): SGHDT, YYEEEE. This CDR3 is 13 amino acids long. The V gene lost 0 bases and the J gene lost 7 bases, with 8 bases spanning the gap. Per the authors' pipeline: Nucleated cell number was recorded as an estimate derived from reference gene primer amplification. TCRdb's copy holds only in-frame clones and misses some; the assay was immunoSEQ multiplex PCR. The V and J calls and clone size are taken from that table; D and trimming were inferred from the DNA. This table has 40,000 to 55,000 clones, about 83% appearing once. Sequenced: peripheral blood. The chain has TRBV5-6 and TRBJ2-1; the D gene is possibly TRBD2 (6 bases). The sequence was obtained from a human donor in a cohort sampled during active COVID-19. Here the CDR3 DNA reads TGTGCCAGCAGCTTGGTCGCGGGAAATGAGCAGTTCTTC. This translates into CASSLVAGNEQFF.